A selection of T cell receptor beta chains follows, all from one sample in a study of shared clonotypes between healthy human individuals. Profiling relied on immunoSEQ multiplex PCR, and the TCRdb table lists in-frame clones only, not all of them. The sample lists some 2,000,000 clones; 85% to 95% were seen once. Sequencing input: naive CD4+ T cells sorted from blood. Every receptor here comes from a man between 18 and 35 years old in good health. Both conserved end residues are part of each CDR3. Each record gives: V gene, D gene, clone size, J gene, CDR3 protein, CDR3 DNA. A D gene is named only where the DNA matches it firmly. Rows give clone size only sometimes, using once, few, many, or a class for an expanded clone.

>TRBV7-9|-|-|TRBJ1-4
CASSLGSSTNEKLFF
TGTGCCAGCAGCTTAGGCAGCTCAACTAATGAAAAACTGTTTTTT
>TRBV28|TRBD2|-|TRBJ2-7
CASSPPRTSGGEQYF
TGTGCCAGCAGTCCACCCCGGACTAGCGGCGGAGAGCAGTACTTC
>TRBV2|-|once|TRBJ2-7
CASIPGRISSYEQYF
TGTGCCAGCATCCCGGGCAGGATTAGCTCCTACGAGCAGTACTTC
>TRBV9|TRBD1|-|TRBJ1-2
CASSVGDRGSWTGYTF
TGTGCCAGCAGCGTAGGGGACAGGGGTAGTTGGACCGGCTACACCTTC
>TRBV5-8|-|-|TRBJ1-1
CASSLPAKNTEAFF
TGTGCCAGCAGCTTGCCAGCCAAGAACACTGAAGCTTTCTTT
>TRBV6-5|-|-|TRBJ2-7
CASSTGFSYEQYF
TGTGCCAGCAGTACAGGCTTCTCCTACGAGCAGTACTTC
>TRBV7-9|-|-|TRBJ2-2
CASSSRTPSNTGELFF
TGTGCCAGCAGCTCCCGGACACCTTCGAACACCGGGGAGCTGTTTTTT
>TRBV13|-|-|TRBJ1-1
CASKGYPMNTEAFF
TGTGCCAGCAAAGGCTATCCCATGAACACTGAAGCTTTCTTT
>TRBV19|-|-|TRBJ1-2
CASSAPSDSFYGYTF
TGTGCCAGTAGTGCCCCATCGGACAGCTTCTATGGCTACACCTTC
>TRBV5-1|-|-|TRBJ2-1
CASSQTGTGLYNEQFF
TGCGCCAGCAGTCAGACCGGGACTGGACTTTACAATGAGCAGTTCTTC
>TRBV6-1|-|-|TRBJ2-7
CATGVYEQYF
TGTGCCACGGGCGTATACGAGCAGTACTTC
>TRBV18|TRBD2|-|TRBJ2-7
CASSPTGGREQYF
TGTGCCAGCTCACCAACGGGAGGGCGCGAGCAGTACTTC
>TRBV4-1|TRBD2|-|TRBJ2-1
CASSQVVASGGGVPFF
TGCGCCAGCAGCCAAGTTGTGGCTAGCGGGGGAGGCGTGCCGTTCTTC
>TRBV28|TRBD1|-|TRBJ1-2
CASFVPGGGKYSYTF
TGTGCCAGTTTTGTCCCAGGGGGCGGTAAATACAGCTACACCTTC
>TRBV25-1|TRBD2|-|TRBJ2-5
CASSESRTSAYQETQYF
TGTGCCAGCAGTGAATCGAGGACTAGCGCGTACCAAGAGACCCAGTACTTC
>TRBV2|TRBD2|-|TRBJ2-5
CASSDRGLPPEPQYF
TGTGCCAGCAGTGATCGGGGACTACCCCCAGAGCCCCAGTACTTC
>TRBV30|TRBD1|-|TRBJ2-2
CAWSGHRGNTGELFF
TGTGCCTGGAGTGGTCACAGGGGAAACACCGGGGAGCTGTTTTTT
>TRBV2|-|-|TRBJ1-1
CASNLKGPEGAFF
TGTGCCAGCAATCTTAAGGGCCCCGAGGGAGCTTTCTTT
>TRBV9|-|-|TRBJ1-6
CASSVEGHGNSPLHF
TGTGCCAGCAGCGTAGAGGGTCACGGTAATTCACCCCTCCACTTT
>TRBV11-2|-|once|TRBJ1-6
CASSPRGSYNSPLHF
TGTGCCAGCAGTCCTCGGGGGTCCTATAATTCACCCCTCCACTTT
>TRBV6-5|-|-|TRBJ2-7
CASSYLPAEGEQYF
TGTGCCAGCAGTTACCTTCCAGCGGAGGGCGAGCAGTACTTC
>TRBV6-5|-|-|TRBJ1-5
CASSFDRFNQPQHF
TGTGCCAGCAGTTTCGACAGGTTCAATCAGCCCCAGCATTTT
>TRBV11-2|-|-|TRBJ1-2
CASSPTDELKAGLGYGYTF
TGTGCCAGCAGCCCTACCGACGAACTTAAGGCAGGCCTCGGGTATGGCTACACCTTC
>TRBV5-1|-|-|TRBJ2-3
CASSLLQGEADTQYF
TGCGCCAGCAGCTTGTTGCAGGGAGAGGCTGATACGCAGTATTTT
>TRBV28|-|-|TRBJ1-1
CASSLGNFEAFF
TGTGCCAGCAGTTTGGGAAACTTCGAAGCTTTCTTT
>TRBV5-1|TRBD1|-|TRBJ1-3
CASSSGQGAGGNTIYF
TGCGCCAGCAGCTCGGGACAGGGGGCTGGTGGAAACACCATATATTTT
>TRBV5-4|-|-|TRBJ1-1
CASSFRDGNTEAFF
TGTGCCAGCAGCTTCCGGGACGGGAACACTGAAGCTTTCTTT
>TRBV5-4|-|-|TRBJ2-5
CASSPPSVPETQYF
TGTGCCAGCAGCCCACCCTCAGTCCCCGAGACCCAGTACTTC